This TCR beta chain was identified during a study of OX40 agonist ivuxolimab in advanced cancers. The wider study: Patients took ivuxolimab, an agonistic anti-OX40 (CD134) antibody. Prior checkpoint blockade (anti-PD-1, anti-PD-L1 or anti-CTLA-4) was permitted; 40% had it. Study-level findings and limits: Averaging showed that CD8+ T cells had more expanded clones than CD4+ did.

The data were produced by immunoSEQ multiplex PCR, yet TCRdb's version contains in-frame clones alone and is incomplete. The repertoire holds over 15,000 clones, with about 80% as singletons. No patient had autoimmune disease or received systemic immunosuppression. On this clone: The antigen is not known.

V lost 9 bases to trimming and J lost 2 bases, with 11 bases between them. Germline assignment: CDR1 MNHEY and CDR2 SMNVEV (reference sequence). The CDR3 is 12 amino acids. This TCR was sampled from an adult with an advanced solid tumor such as melanoma, head and neck, liver or kidney cancer. The sequences come from CD4+ or CD8+ T cells sorted from blood, collected in a trial of the OX40 agonist ivuxolimab. The chain couples TRBV27 to TRBJ2-7; D is tentatively TRBD1 or TRBD2 (6 bases each). CDR3 in amino acids: CASGGGAYEQYF. In DNA form, the CDR3 reads TGTGCCAGTGGAGGGGGAGCCTACGAGCAGTACTTC.